This TCR beta chain was sequenced in a study of cytomegalovirus exposure and HLA in healthy donors. Whole-study findings and limits: Presence/absence analyses assumed roughly uniform sequencing depth across donors.

CDR1 and CDR2 from the germline V gene are KGHSH and LQKENI. The CDR3 has 16 residues. The V end was cut by 4 bases, the J end by 4 bases, with 17 bases between. Note on this clone: Its matching antigen is unknown.

Both 60 Vbeta primers and 13 Jbeta primers went into the PCR. Sequencing used immunoSEQ multiplex PCR; TCRdb keeps in-frame clones, though not all of them. Of 160,000 or so clones in the sample, less than 80% were seen once. The TCR originated in a middle-aged man in good health and CMV-seronegative. The rearrangement uses TRBV18 and TRBJ2-1, with a tentative D call TRBD1 (6 bases). The specimen sequenced was PBMCs. CDR3 nucleotide sequence: TGTGCCAGCTCACTCCGTCAGGGGCAGGGGTACAATGAGCAGTTCTTC. Translated, it gives CASSLRQGQGYNEQFF. Drawing the rest from reference TRBV18 and TRBJ2-1, the complete variable domain is NAGVMQNPRHLVRRRGQEARLRCSPMKGHSHVYWYRQLPEEGLKFMVYLQKENIIDESGMPKERFSAEFPKEGPSILRIQQVVRGDSAAYFCASSLRQGQGYNEQFFGPGTRLTVL.